These 28 T cell receptor beta chains share one sample of origin, sequenced in a study of blood T cell repertoires in COVID-19. The method was immunoSEQ multiplex PCR; TCRdb's version includes in-frame clones alone and lacks a portion of them. The sample has under 150,000 clones, approximately 80% seen once. The specimen was peripheral blood. All receptors come from a man aged 40-50 years with active or convalescent COVID-19.

The chain couples TRBV11-2 to TRBJ1-2, with D unresolved. CDR1 SGHAT and CDR2 FQNNGV come from the germline V gene. This CDR3 is built from 13 residues. V was pared by 2 bases and J by 3 bases, with 7 bases between. The CDR3 nucleotides are TGTGCCAGCAGCTTATGGGGAGACTATGGCTACACCTTC. Protein sequence: CASSLWGDYGYTF. The full variable domain, its missing parts supplied by reference TRBV11-2 and TRBJ1-2, is EAGVAQSPRYKIIEKRQSVAFWCNPISGHATLYWYQQILGQGPKLLIQFQNNGVVDDSQLPKDRFSAERLKGVDSTLKIQPAKLEDSAVYLCASSLWGDYGYTFGSGTRLTVV.

The chain joins TRBV30 to TRBJ1-4; D ambiguous. V lost 2 bases and J 5 bases, leaving 9 bases between the germline ends. This CDR3 comprises 13 residues. From germline, CDR1 is GTSNPN and CDR2 SVGIG (reference sequence). The CDR3 region has the DNA TGTGCCTGGAGTCTGCGGCAGAATGAAAAACTGTTTTTT. It translates to CAWSLRQNEKLFF.

This chain joins TRBV3-1 (or the pseudogene TRBV3-2) and TRBJ1-1; no clear D gene. This CDR3 region has 15 residues. Germline lookup yields CDR1 LGHDT and CDR2 YNNKEL (reference sequence). With 1 base removed from V and 4 bases from J, the gap between germline ends came to 13 bases. The CDR3 nucleotides read TGTGCCAGCAGCCAAGGGCACGTTTCGGGCACTGAAGCTTTCTTT. It codes for CASSQGHVSGTEAFF.

About this clone: The junction departs from the called germline gene at one end, perhaps through a read error. CDR3 sequence: CASSPGQGLAEQYF. CDR3 in DNA: TGTGCTAGCAGCCCGGGACAGGGACTGGCCGAGCAGTACTTC. The rearrangement links TRBV7-7 to TRBJ2-7; 9 bases line up with TRBD1. The germline CDR1 and CDR2 sequences are SSHAT and FNYEAQ (reference sequence). The CDR3 is 14 amino acids.

The gene calls are TRBV6-5 and TRBJ2-5; 7 nucleotides match TRBD1. Germline loops: CDR1 MNHEY, CDR2 SVGAGI. With V trimmed by 6 bases and J by 5 bases, 12 bases remained unmatched. This CDR3 has 15 amino acids. Here the CDR3 DNA reads TGTGCCAGCAGAGGGCAAGGGGGCATAAGCGAGACCCAGTACTTC. Translating it yields CASRGQGGISETQYF.

The chain links TRBV19 to TRBJ1-1; TRBD1 agrees at 12 bases. The germline gives CDR1 LNHDA, CDR2 SQIVND (reference sequence). The ends lost 5 bases at V and 10 bases at J; junction bases unmatched: 11. CDR3 size: 15 residues. The CDR3 sequence is CASSPPGTGGAGAFF. The CDR3 coding sequence is TGTGCCAGTAGTCCCCCCGGGACAGGGGGCGCGGGAGCTTTCTTT.

This clone is labeled as medium-sized (0.01 to 0.1%). The chain has TRBV27 and TRBJ2-1; D is possibly TRBD2 (6 bases). This CDR3 is 17 amino acids long. The germline V gene encodes CDR1 MNHEY and CDR2 SMNVEV (reference sequence). Trimming took 1 base from V and 4 from J, leaving 17 bases between them. The CDR3 loop reads CASSLYKGRTTYNEQFF. The CDR3 nucleotides are TGTGCCAGCAGTTTATATAAAGGACGGACTACATACAATGAGCAGTTCTTC.

This sequence joins TRBV7-9 and TRBJ1-1, with D uncertain. CDR3 length: 14 amino acids. Per the germline V gene, CDR1 is SEHNR and CDR2 is FQNEAQ (reference sequence). Trimming left V 5 bases short and J 5 bases short, with 15 bases between. In DNA, the CDR3 is TGTGCCAGCAGCCCTAGGAGGGATCAGACTGAAGCTTTCTTT. Translation gives CASSPRRDQTEAFF.

V usage is TRBV19 and J usage is TRBJ2-3; weak D call: TRBD1 (6 bases). This CDR3 spans 14 amino acids. The V end was cut by 9 bases, the J end by 2 bases, with 15 bases between. From germline, CDR1 is LNHDA and CDR2 SQIVND (reference sequence). CDR3 in DNA: TGTGCCAGCGAGGGACATAAAGTCACAGATACGCAGTATTTT. This sequence encodes CASEGHKVTDTQYF.

The genes are TRBV2 and TRBJ1-2, with D perhaps matching TRBD1 (6 bases). Germline CDR1 SNHLY, CDR2 FYNNEI. This CDR3 region has 12 residues. The V gene lost 5 bases and the J gene lost 7 bases, with 11 bases spanning the gap. The CDR3 nucleotides read TGTGCCAGCAGTCTTACAGGGCCTGGCTACACCTTC. This translates into CASSLTGPGYTF.

The rearrangement links TRBV6-6 to TRBJ1-2, with D tentatively TRBD1 (5 bases). This CDR3 comprises 14 residues. V was clipped by 4 bases and J by 8 bases, with 17 bases between them. From germline, CDR1 is MNHNY and CDR2 SVGAGI (reference sequence). CDR3 in amino acids: CASSFSDTQVGYTF. In nucleotides, the CDR3 is TGTGCCAGCAGTTTTTCGGACACGCAAGTGGGCTACACCTTC.

The chain employs TRBV20-1 and TRBJ2-1; 7 positions match TRBD1. This CDR3 spans 15 amino acids. After removal of 3 bases from V and 5 bases from J, the junction contained 10 bases not matched to a gene. Germline values: CDR1 DFQATT, CDR2 SNEGSKA (reference sequence). Here the CDR3 reads CSASNRGPSNNEQFF. As DNA, the CDR3 is TGCAGTGCTAGTAACAGGGGACCCTCGAACAATGAGCAGTTCTTC.

This chain uses TRBV19 with TRBJ2-1; 10 bases are a match to TRBD1. The CDR3 covers 15 residues. J lost 7 bases, V lost 6 bases, and 9 bases had no gene match. CDR1 and CDR2 (germline): LNHDA, SQIVND (reference sequence). DNA for the CDR3: TGTGCCAGTAGCCTCAGGAGGACAGGGGGAAATGAGCAGTTCTTC. Protein: CASSLRRTGGNEQFF.

The chain carries TRBV7-2 and TRBJ1-2, with a tentative D call TRBD1 (5 bases). Germline CDR1 reads SGHTA; CDR2 reads FQGNSA. The CDR3 has 12 amino acids. Trimming pared 5 bases from V and 1 base from J, leaving 5 bases between. CDR3 sequence reads: CASSQGNYGYTF. CDR3 nucleotide sequence: TGTGCCAGCAGCCAGGGTAACTATGGCTACACCTTC.

The rearrangement joins TRBV6-1 to TRBJ1-6, with TRBD1 identical over 12 bases. This CDR3 comprises 16 residues. After removal of 0 bases from V and 9 bases from J, the junction contained 3 bases not matched to a gene. The V gene's germline CDR1 is MNHNS and CDR2 SASEGT. The CDR3 spells CASSEAGQGARSPLHF. CDR3 DNA: TGTGCCAGCAGTGAAGCGGGACAGGGGGCGCGTTCACCCCTCCACTTT.

The chain carries TRBV4-1 and TRBJ2-2, with 10 bases lining up with TRBD1. Per the germline V gene, CDR1 is MGHRA and CDR2 is YSYEKL. This CDR3 has 16 residues. J lost 5 bases, V lost 1 base, and 4 bases had no gene match. The CDR3 here is CASSQGPGQGTGELFF. DNA of the CDR3: TGCGCCAGCAGCCAAGGGCCGGGACAGGGGACCGGGGAGCTGTTTTTT.

This chain connects TRBV19 to TRBJ1-5; D unresolved. From germline, CDR1 is LNHDA and CDR2 SQIVND (reference sequence). The CDR3 length is 15 residues. V lost 6 bases and J lost 2, with 14 bases in between. The CDR3 loop reads CASSGKGARNQPQHF. Written as DNA, the CDR3 is TGTGCCAGTAGCGGAAAGGGAGCTCGCAATCAGCCCCAGCATTTT.

This clone has a handful of counts. V gene TRBV4-2 combines with J gene TRBJ1-2; D call uncertain. Between the trimmed V and J ends, which lost 0 bases and 9 bases, there was a span of 17 bases. From germline, CDR1 is LGHNA and CDR2 YNFKEQ. The CDR3 spans 15 residues. The CDR3 DNA reads as TGTGCCAGCAGCCAAGATATAAGCGGGAGCACCCGCTACACCTTC. Amino acid sequence: CASSQDISGSTRYTF.

This clone has only one observation. The rearrangement links TRBV19 to TRBJ1-5, with a possible D match to TRBD1 (6 bases). This CDR3 contains 16 residues. Germline V gene data show CDR1 as LNHDA and CDR2 as SQIVND (reference sequence). Trimming took 1 base from V and 4 from J, leaving 14 bases between them. CDR3 nucleotide sequence: TGTGCCAGTAGTATAGTTTTAGCACAGGGAAATCAGCCCCAGCATTTT. It is translated as CASSIVLAQGNQPQHF.

V gene TRBV5-1 combines with J gene TRBJ1-4; 8 nucleotides match TRBD1. The CDR3 sequence is 15 residues long. Trimming removed 0 bases from V and 8 bases from J; junction bases left unmatched: 6. The germline gives CDR1 SGHRS, CDR2 YFSETQ. The CDR3 sequence: CASSLEAGGHEKLFF. Here the CDR3 DNA reads TGCGCCAGCAGCTTGGAGGCAGGGGGCCACGAAAAACTGTTTTTT.

The rearrangement uses TRBV29-1 and TRBJ1-2; weak D call: TRBD1 (6 bases). There are 12 residues in the CDR3. The V end lost 3 bases, the J end lost 8 bases, and 13 bases lay between the germline ends. From germline, CDR1 is SQVTM and CDR2 ANQGSEA. DNA for the CDR3: TGCAGCGTTGATTGGGGGCGATACGGCTACACCTTC. This sequence encodes CSVDWGRYGYTF.

V and J are TRBV7-2 and TRBJ2-7; 12 bases match TRBD2. This CDR3 has 13 residues. Germline V gene sequence: CDR1 SGHTA, CDR2 FQGNSA. V was pared by 8 bases and J by 2 bases, with 1 base of the junction left unmatched. The CDR3, as DNA: TGTGCCAGCCGGACTAGCGGGACCTACGAGCAGTACTTC. This translates into CASRTSGTYEQYF.

The V and J genes are TRBV6-5 and TRBJ2-3; 7 bases match TRBD1. The V segment lost 6 bases and the J segment 0 bases; nucleotides outside the gene matches: 6. The CDR3 sequence is 15 residues long. CDR1 MNHEY and CDR2 SVGAGI come from the germline V gene. In DNA, the CDR3 is TGTGCCAGCAGAACCGGACAGGCCAGCACAGATACGCAGTATTTT. It specifies CASRTGQASTDTQYF.

The CDR3 here is CASSVAFRGASEQFF. The CDR3 coding sequence is TGTGCCAGCAGCGTAGCATTCAGGGGGGCGAGTGAGCAGTTCTTC. V gene TRBV9 combines with J gene TRBJ2-1; D perhaps matches TRBD1 (7 bases). The CDR3 contains 15 residues. Germline lookup yields CDR1 SGDLS and CDR2 YYNGEE. Trimming removed 0 bases from V and 9 bases from J, with 16 bases in between.

The chain employs TRBV6-5 and TRBJ1-4; 7 nucleotides line up with TRBD1. Germline assignment: CDR1 MNHEY and CDR2 SVGAGI. V lost 5 bases, J lost 7 bases, and 7 bases stayed unmatched. CDR3 length: 14 residues. Here the CDR3 reads CASSLTGASEKLFF. The CDR3 DNA is TGTGCCAGCAGTCTCACAGGGGCTAGTGAAAAACTGTTTTTT.

The chain couples TRBV6-4 to TRBJ2-1, with 8 nucleotides matching TRBD1. V shed 6 bases, J shed 5 bases, and the junction held 6 bases outside the gene matches. Germline V gives CDR1 MRHNA, CDR2 SNTAGT. The CDR3 is 14 amino acids. Here the CDR3 DNA reads TGTGCCAGCAGAAATACAGGGGGTAACAATGAGCAGTTCTTC. It specifies CASRNTGGNNEQFF.

The chain recombines TRBV19 with TRBJ1-2; unclear D gene. Between the trimmed V and J ends, which lost 6 bases and 4 bases, there was a span of 18 bases. Germline assignment: CDR1 LNHDA and CDR2 SQIVND (reference sequence). CDR3 length equals 15 residues. This CDR3 is CASRALEIRGYGYTF. The CDR3 DNA is TGTGCCAGTAGGGCCTTGGAGATCAGAGGCTATGGCTACACCTTC.

V gene TRBV7-3 combines with J gene TRBJ1-6; D is perhaps TRBD1 (6 bases). Trimming removed 5 bases at V and 6 bases at J, with 11 bases between. This CDR3 comprises 14 residues. Germline V gives CDR1 SGHTA, CDR2 FQGTGA. The chain's CDR3 is CASSIGGGNSPLHF. The DNA for the CDR3 is TGTGCCAGCAGCATAGGGGGGGGTAATTCACCCCTCCACTTT.